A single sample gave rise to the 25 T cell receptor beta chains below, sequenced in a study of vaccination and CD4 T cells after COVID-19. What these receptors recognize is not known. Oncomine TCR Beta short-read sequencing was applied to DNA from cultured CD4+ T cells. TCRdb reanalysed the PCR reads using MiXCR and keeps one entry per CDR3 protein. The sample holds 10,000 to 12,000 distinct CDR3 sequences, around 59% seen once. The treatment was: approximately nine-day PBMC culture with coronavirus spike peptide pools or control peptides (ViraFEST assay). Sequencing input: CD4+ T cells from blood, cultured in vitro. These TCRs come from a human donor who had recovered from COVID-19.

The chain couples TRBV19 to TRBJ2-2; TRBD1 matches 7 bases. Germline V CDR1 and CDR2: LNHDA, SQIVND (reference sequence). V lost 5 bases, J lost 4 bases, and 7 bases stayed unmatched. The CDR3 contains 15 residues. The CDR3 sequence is CASSQESGGTGELFF. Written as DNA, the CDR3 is TGTGCCAGTAGTCAGGAGTCAGGGGGCACCGGGGAGCTGTTTTTT.

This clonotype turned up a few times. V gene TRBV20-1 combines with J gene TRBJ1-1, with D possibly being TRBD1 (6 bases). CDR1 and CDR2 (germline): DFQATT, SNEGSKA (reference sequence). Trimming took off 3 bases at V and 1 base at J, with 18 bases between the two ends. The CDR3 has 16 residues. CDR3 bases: TGCAGTGCTAGGAGAGGGGGACACTCAGGGAACACTGAAGCTTTCTTT. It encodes CSARRGGHSGNTEAFF.

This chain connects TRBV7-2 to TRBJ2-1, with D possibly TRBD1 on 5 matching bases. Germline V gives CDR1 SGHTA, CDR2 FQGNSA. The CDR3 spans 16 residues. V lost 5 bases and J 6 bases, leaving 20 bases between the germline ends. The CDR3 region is CASSPERTTTGNEQFF. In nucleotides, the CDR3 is TGTGCCAGCAGCCCCGAACGCACCACCACAGGCAATGAGCAGTTCTTC.

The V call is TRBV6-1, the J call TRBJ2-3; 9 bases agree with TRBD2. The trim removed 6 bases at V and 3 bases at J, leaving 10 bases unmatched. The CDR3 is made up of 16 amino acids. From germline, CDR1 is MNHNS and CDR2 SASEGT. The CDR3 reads CASSLNSGSLTDTQYF. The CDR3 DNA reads TGTGCCAGCAGCCTCAATAGCGGGAGCTTGACAGATACGCAGTATTTT.

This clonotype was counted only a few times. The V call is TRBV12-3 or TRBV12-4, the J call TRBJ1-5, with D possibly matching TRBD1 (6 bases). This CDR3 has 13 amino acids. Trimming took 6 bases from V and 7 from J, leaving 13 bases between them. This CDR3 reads CASRRQAGQPQHF. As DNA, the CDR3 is TGTGCCAGCAGAAGACAGGCGGGGCAGCCCCAGCATTTT.

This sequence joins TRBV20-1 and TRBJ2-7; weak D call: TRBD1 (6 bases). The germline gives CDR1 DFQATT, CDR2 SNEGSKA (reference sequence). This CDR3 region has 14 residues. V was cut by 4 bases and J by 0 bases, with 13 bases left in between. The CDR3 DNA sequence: TGCAGTGCTATCCGGGACACAAACTCCTACGAGCAGTACTTC. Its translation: CSAIRDTNSYEQYF.

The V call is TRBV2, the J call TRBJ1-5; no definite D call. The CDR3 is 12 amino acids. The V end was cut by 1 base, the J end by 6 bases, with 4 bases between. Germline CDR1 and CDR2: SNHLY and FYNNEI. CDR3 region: CASSEGGQPQHF. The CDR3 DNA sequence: TGTGCCAGCAGTGAAGGCGGTCAGCCCCAGCATTTT.

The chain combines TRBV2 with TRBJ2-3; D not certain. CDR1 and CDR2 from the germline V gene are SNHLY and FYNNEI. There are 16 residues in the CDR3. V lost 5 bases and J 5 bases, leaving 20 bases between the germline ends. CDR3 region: CASSSPQMAGEDTQYF. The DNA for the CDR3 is TGTGCCAGCAGTTCACCCCAGATGGCTGGGGAAGATACGCAGTATTTT. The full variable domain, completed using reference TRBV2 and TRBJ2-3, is EPEVTQTPSHQVTQMGQEVILRCVPISNHLYFYWYRQILGQKVEFLVSFYNNEISEKSEIFDDQFSVERPDGSNFTLKIRSTKLEDSAMYFCASSSPQMAGEDTQYFGPGTRLTVL.

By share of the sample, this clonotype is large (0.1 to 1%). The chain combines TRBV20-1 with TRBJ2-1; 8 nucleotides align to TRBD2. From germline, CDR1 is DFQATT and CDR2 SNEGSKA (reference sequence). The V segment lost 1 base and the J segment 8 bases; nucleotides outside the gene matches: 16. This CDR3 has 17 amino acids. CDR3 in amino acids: CSARVGLAGSSRDEQFF. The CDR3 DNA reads TGCAGTGCTAGAGTAGGCCTAGCGGGTTCCTCGCGCGATGAGCAGTTCTTC.

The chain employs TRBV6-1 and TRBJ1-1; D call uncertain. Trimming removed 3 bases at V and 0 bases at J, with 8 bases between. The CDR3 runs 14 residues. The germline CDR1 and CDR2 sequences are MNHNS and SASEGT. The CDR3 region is CASSDFPMNTEAFF. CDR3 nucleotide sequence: TGTGCCAGCAGTGATTTTCCAATGAACACTGAAGCTTTCTTT.

CDR3 nucleotides: TGTACCAGCAGCTTAAGAATTAGGAATGGGGACACCGGGGAGCTGTTTTTT. It codes for CTSSLRIRNGDTGELFF. The chain employs TRBV7-2 and TRBJ2-2; D gene ambiguous. CDR3 size: 17 residues. The germline CDR1 and CDR2 sequences are SGHTA and FQGNSA. V lost 2 bases to trimming and J lost 3 bases, with 16 bases between them.

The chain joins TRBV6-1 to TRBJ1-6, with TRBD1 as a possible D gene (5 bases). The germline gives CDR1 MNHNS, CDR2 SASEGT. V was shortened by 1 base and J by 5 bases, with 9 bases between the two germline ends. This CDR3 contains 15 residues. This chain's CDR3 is CASSEESGNNSPLHF. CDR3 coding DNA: TGTGCCAGCAGTGAAGAGTCAGGGAATAATTCACCCCTCCACTTT.

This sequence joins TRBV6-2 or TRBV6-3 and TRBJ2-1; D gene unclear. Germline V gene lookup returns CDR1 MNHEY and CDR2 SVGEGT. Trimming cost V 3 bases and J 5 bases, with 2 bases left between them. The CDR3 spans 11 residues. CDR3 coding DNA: TGTGCCAGCAGTTATGACAATGAGCAGTTCTTC. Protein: CASSYDNEQFF.

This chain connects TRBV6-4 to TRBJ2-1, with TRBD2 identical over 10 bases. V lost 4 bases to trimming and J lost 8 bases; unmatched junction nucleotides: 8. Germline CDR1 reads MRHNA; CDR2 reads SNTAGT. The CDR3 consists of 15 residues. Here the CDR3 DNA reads TGTGCCAGCAGTGGGACTAGCGGAGCTGGGGATGAGCAGTTCTTC. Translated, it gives CASSGTSGAGDEQFF.

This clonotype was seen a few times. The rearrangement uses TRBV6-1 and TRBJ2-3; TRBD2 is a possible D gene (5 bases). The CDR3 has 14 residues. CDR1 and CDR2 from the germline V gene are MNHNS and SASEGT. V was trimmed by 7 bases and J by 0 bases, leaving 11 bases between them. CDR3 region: CASTADASTDTQYF. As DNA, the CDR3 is TGTGCCAGCACAGCGGATGCTAGCACAGATACGCAGTATTTT.

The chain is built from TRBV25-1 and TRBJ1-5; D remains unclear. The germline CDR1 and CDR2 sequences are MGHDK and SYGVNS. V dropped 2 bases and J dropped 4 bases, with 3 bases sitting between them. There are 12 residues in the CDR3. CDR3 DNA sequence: TGTGCCAGCAGTGAACCAAATCAGCCCCAGCATTTT. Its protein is CASSEPNQPQHF.

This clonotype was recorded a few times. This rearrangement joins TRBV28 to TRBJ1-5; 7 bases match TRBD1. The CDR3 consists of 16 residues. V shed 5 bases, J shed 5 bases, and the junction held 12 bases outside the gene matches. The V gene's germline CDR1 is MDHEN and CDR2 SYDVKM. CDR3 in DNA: TGTGCCAGCAGTCCAATCCAGACAGGGTCTCATCAGCCCCAGCATTTT. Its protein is CASSPIQTGSHQPQHF.

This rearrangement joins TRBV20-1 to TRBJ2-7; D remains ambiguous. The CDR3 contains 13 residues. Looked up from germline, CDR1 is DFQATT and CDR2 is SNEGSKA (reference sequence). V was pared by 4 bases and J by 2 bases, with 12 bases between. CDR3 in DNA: TGCAGTGCTAAAACACAGAACACCTACGAGCAGTACTTC. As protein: CSAKTQNTYEQYF.

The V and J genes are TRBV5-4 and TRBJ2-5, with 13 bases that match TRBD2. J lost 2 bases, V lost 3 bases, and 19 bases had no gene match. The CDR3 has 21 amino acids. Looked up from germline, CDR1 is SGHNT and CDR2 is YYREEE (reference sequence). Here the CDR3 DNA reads TGTGCCAGCAGCTCGATTTGGCTACTAGCGGGAGGGCCGATAGAACAAGAGACCCAGTACTTC. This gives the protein CASSSIWLLAGGPIEQETQYF.

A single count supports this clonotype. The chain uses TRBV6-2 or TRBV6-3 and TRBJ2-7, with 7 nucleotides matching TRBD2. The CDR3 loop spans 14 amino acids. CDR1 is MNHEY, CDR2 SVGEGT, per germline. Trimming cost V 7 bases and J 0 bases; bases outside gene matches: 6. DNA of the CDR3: TGTGCCAGCAAGCCGAGCGGGATCTCCTACGAGCAGTACTTC. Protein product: CASKPSGISYEQYF.

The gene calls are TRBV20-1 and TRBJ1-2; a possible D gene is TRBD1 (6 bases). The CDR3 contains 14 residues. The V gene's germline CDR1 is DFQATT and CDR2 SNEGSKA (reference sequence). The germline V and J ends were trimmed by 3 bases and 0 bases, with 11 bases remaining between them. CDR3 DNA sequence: TGCAGTGCTAGGAGGGGGATTACTAACTATGGCTACACCTTC. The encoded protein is CSARRGITNYGYTF.

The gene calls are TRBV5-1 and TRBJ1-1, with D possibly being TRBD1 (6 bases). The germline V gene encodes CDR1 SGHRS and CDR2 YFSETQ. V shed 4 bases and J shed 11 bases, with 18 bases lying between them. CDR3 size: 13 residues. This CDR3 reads CASSQYTGTKAFF. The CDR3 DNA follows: TGCGCCAGCAGCCAGTACACAGGGACCAAGGCTTTCTTT.

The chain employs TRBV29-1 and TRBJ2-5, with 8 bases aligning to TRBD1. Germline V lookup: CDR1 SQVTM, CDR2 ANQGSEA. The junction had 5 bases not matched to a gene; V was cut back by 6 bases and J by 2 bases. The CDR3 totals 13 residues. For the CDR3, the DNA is TGCAGCGTCATCCAGGGGGCACAAGAGACCCAGTACTTC. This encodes CSVIQGAQETQYF.

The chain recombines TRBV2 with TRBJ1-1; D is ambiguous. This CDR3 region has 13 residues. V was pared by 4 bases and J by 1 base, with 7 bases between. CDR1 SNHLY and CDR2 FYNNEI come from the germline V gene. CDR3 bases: TGTGCCAGCAGTGTAGCTCGGAACACTGAAGCTTTCTTT. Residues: CASSVARNTEAFF.

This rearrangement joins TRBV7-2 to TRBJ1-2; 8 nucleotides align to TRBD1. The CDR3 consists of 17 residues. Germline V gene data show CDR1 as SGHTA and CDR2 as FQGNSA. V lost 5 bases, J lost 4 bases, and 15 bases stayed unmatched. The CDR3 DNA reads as TGTGCCAGCAGCCCACAGTCCGGGACAGGAGTCTTCTATGGCTACACCTTC. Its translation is CASSPQSGTGVFYGYTF.